This paragraph reports one T cell receptor beta chain. Primers included in the PCR were 60 Vbeta and 13 Jbeta primers. Profiled with immunoSEQ multiplex PCR; TCRdb holds only in-frame clones, not every one. The table has roughly 160,000 clones, almost 75% seen once. These data belong to a study of cytomegalovirus exposure and HLA in healthy donors. Germline V gene sequence: CDR1 SGHVS, CDR2 FQNEAQ. The CDR3 sequence is 17 residues long. J gave up 7 bases and V 2 bases, and 12 bases lay outside the gene matches. The clonotype comes from a young woman in good health and CMV-seropositive. The chain combines TRBV7-8 with TRBJ1-4; 8 nucleotides match TRBD1. The material sequenced was PBMCs. The CDR3 sequence: CASSLRRTGSFREKLFF. CDR3 bases: TGTGCCAGCAGCTTACGTAGGACAGGGAGTTTTCGTGAAAAACTGTTTTTT.